What follows describes a single T cell receptor (beta chain). Its antigen is unknown. Per-base qualities were not stored, and no clone one base away is much larger. The CDR3 regions of human TCRbeta chains were subjected to immunosequencing. Concerning the study's data processing: Repertoire TCRs were checked for matches against a reference library of SARS-CoV-2-specific TCRs that had been generated using the MIRA antigen-specificity platform. Breadth was defined as the fraction of unique TCRs that were SARS-CoV-2-associated. Depth was defined as the fraction of total T cells that were SARS-CoV-2-associated. Each spike-specific TCR was assigned to its reactive spike region and to a CD4 or CD8 class using the MIRA data. Log10-transformed breadth and depth values were compared by one-way ANOVA with Sidak's multiple comparisons tests. Sourced from immuneACCESS, this table was stored by TCRdb with only in-frame sequences that have V and J called. A share of the clones is absent; for the studies checked, an unresolved V gene accounts for under half, and the remainder has no known explanation. V, J and clone size were drawn from that table, and D and trimming were deduced from the DNA. The sample table holds 95,000 to 110,000 clones, of which roughly 91% were seen once. The ten largest clones add up to about 50% of the sample.

This entry comes from a study of T cell responses to AZD1222 COVID-19 vaccine (dated by TCRdb to 2020 to 2023). About the full investigation: AZD1222 recipients given second doses at about 4 weeks or at about 12 weeks were pooled, since spike-specific TCR depth and breadth were not found to differ between the two schedules. TCR sequencing was performed for roughly 250 trial participants, of whom 207 were given two doses of AZD1222 and about 25 were given two doses of MenACWY control vaccine. Trial participants were enrolled into age subgroups of 18-55, 56-69 and 70-plus years, which contained around 150, 29 and 61 TCR-sequenced participants, respectively. Results the study describes overall, beyond this receptor: In the small 56-69-year group, the increase in depth fell short of significance, most likely because of low power. Epitopes outside the regions mutated in the B.1.351 and B.1.1.7 variants were reportedly recognized by nearly half of the unique spike-specific TCRs. Participants were mostly white British, with more females than males. The authors suggested clonal diversity may have been underestimated. Because no samples from the day 14 peak response were available, repertoires could be characterized only after the peak T cell response. After two AZD1222 doses, both the breadth and the depth of spike-specific TCRs were significantly higher than at day 0 and than in MenACWY recipients. The whole spike protein was spanned by vaccine-associated CD4 TCRs, and dominant responses were seen in regions 160-218 and 743-854. Only five to seven AZD1222 recipients were SARS-CoV-2 seropositive at baseline, limiting conclusions about previously exposed vaccinees.

Looking up the germline V gene yields CDR1 SGHTA and CDR2 FQGTGA. The CDR3 covers 17 residues, taking in both the cysteine and the phenylalanine. Left in the record is the CDR3 DNA by itself, 51 bases read in frame from the first base. V loses 3 bases at its end and J loses 6 bases; junction bases beyond the gene matches: 14. The meaning of the sample's time point label: baseline before first vaccination. Samples from vaccinated people were obtained from the UK trials COV001 and COV002, which included a single-blind randomized controlled phase 2/3 trial of AZD1222 (ChAdOx1 nCoV-19) in healthy adults. Trial participant PBMC samples were collected at day 0 and day 28 after the second dose for TCRbeta chain sequencing.

The origin of this receptor is an adult in good health. The rearrangement joined TRBV7-3 to TRBJ2-3; a stretch of 8 junction bases matches TRBD2. Sequenced material: peripheral blood, taken on day 0 of AZD1222 vaccination. CDR3 region: CASSFDFWREEGDTQYF. The sequenced DNA: TGTGCCAGCAGCTTTGATTTCTGGCGGGAGGAAGGGGATACGCAGTATTTT.